This T cell receptor (beta chain) was captured by sequencing in a study of Ad26.COV2.S vaccination and SARS-CoV-2 variants. With regard to this clone: Its specificity is unknown.

TCRdb's table, derived via immunoSEQ multiplex PCR, lists solely in-frame clones and lacks some. The repertoire holds over 400,000 clones, 90% seen once, with under 4.5% in the top ten. Whole-study findings and limits: Researchers reported similar non-spike TCR breadth in vaccine and placebo recipients.

The CDR3 has 13 amino acids. The germline V and J ends were trimmed by 6 bases and 2 bases, with 5 bases remaining between them. Per the germline V gene, CDR1 is LNHDA and CDR2 is SQIVND (reference sequence). Treatment described: some 19 received Ad26.COV2.S at low or high dose, single or two shots; 5 received placebo; per-sample allocation not given. The samples date from day 63 after the first vaccine or placebo injection. The receptor comes from a person between 18 and 65 years old who received the Ad26.COV2.S COVID-19 vaccine or a placebo. The sample consisted of peripheral blood, taken in a trial of Ad26.COV2.S vaccine versus placebo. The rearrangement links TRBV19 to TRBJ2-6; no definite D call. Here the CDR3 reads CASSRTGANVLTF. CDR3 sequence (DNA): TGTGCCAGTAGCAGGACTGGGGCCAACGTCCTGACTTTC.